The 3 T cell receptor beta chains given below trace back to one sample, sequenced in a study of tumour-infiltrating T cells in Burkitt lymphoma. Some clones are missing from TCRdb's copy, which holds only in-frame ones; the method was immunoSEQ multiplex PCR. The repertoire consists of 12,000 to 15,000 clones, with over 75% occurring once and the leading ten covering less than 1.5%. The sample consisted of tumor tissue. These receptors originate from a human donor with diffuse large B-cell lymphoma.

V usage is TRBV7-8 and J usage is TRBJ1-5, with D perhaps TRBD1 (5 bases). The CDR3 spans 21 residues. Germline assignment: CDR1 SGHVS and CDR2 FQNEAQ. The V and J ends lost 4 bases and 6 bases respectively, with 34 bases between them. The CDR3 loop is CASSSRVLRDRQGTVGQPQHF. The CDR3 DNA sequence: TGTGCCAGCAGCTCCCGGGTTCTGCGCGATCGGCAGGGAACGGTAGGTCAGCCCCAGCATTTT. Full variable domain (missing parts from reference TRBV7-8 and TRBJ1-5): GAGVSQSPRYKVAKRGQDVALRCDPISGHVSLFWYQQALGQGPEFLTYFQNEAQLDKSGLPSDRFFAERPEGSVSTLKIQRTQQEDSAVYLCASSSRVLRDRQGTVGQPQHFGDGTRLSIL.

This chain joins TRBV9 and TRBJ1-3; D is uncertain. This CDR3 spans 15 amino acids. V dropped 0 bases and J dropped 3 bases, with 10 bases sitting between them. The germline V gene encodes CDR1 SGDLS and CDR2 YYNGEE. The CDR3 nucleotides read TGTGCCAGCAGCGTAGAAGGGTCTGGTGGAAACACCATATATTTT. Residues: CASSVEGSGGNTIYF.

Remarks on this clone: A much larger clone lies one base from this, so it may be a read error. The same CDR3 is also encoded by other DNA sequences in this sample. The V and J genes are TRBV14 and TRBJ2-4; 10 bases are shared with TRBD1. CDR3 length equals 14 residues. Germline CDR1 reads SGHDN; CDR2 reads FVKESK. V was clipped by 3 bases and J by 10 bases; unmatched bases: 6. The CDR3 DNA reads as TGTGCCAGCAGCCAGAGGACAGGGGGTAATATTCAGTACTTC. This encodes CASSQRTGGNIQYF.